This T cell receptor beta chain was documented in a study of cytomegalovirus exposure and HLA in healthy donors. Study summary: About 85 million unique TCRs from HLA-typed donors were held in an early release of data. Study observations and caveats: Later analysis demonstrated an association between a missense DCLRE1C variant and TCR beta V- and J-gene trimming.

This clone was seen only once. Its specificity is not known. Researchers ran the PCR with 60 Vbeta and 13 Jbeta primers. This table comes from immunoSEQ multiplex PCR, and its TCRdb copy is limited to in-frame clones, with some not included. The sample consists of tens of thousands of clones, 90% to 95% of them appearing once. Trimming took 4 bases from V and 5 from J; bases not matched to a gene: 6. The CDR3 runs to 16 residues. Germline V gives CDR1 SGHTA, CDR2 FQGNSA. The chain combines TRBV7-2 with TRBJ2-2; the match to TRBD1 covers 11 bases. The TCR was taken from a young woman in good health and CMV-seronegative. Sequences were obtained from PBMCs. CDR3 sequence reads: CASSYPGTGGTGELFF. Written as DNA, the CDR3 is TGTGCCAGCAGCTATCCCGGGACAGGGGGTACCGGGGAGCTGTTTTTT. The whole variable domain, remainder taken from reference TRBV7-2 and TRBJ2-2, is GAGVSQSPSNKVTEKGKDVELRCDPISGHTALYWYRQSLGQGLEFLIYFQGNSAPDKSGLPSDRFSAERTGGSVSTLTIQRTQQEDSAVYLCASSYPGTGGTGELFFGEGSRLTVL.